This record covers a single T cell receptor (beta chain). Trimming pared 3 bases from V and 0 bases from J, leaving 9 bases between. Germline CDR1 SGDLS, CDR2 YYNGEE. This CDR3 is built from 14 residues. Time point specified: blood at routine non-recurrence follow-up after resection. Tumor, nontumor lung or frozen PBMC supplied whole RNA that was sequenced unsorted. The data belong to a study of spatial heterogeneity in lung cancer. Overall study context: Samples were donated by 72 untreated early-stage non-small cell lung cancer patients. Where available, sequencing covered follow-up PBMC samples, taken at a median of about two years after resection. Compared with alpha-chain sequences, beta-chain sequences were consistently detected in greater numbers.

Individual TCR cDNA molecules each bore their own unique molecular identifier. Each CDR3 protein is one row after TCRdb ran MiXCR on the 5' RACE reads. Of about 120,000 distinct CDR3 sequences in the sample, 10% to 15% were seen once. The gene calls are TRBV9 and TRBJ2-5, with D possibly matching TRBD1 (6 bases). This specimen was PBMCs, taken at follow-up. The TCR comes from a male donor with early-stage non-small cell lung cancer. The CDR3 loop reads CASSADSNQETQYF. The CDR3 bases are TGTGCCAGCAGCGCGGACAGCAACCAAGAGACCCAGTACTTC.